This T cell receptor (beta chain) originates from a study of blood T cells in healthy people across ages. Peripheral blood was drawn, ten milliliters per donor. Isolated PBMCs totaled at least 6 million in each sample. A J-beta primer mix and a sample-barcoded 5' primer were used in a second PCR of roughly 6 to 12 cycles. TCRdb reprocessed the 5' RACE reads with MiXCR, giving one entry per CDR3 protein. The sample yields about 1 million distinct CDR3 sequences, roughly 24% seen once. Study results and limitations: Strong correlation linked observed beta diversity and percent naive T cells.

In the case of this clonotype: What it recognizes is unknown.

From germline, CDR1 is SGHNT and CDR2 YYREEE (reference sequence). The CDR3 sequence is 15 residues long. These data also featured in a second study, about T cells of mothers and their children. This second report adds: During the second PCR, the M1S primer introduced sample barcodes along with 2-4 random nucleotides.

The chain recombines TRBV5-4 with TRBJ2-7; D is possibly TRBD1 or TRBD2 (5 bases each). The J call is in doubt because the DNA end fits TRBJ2-1 better. Source material: blood. The TCR originated in a girl aged 2 to 10 in good health. The CDR3 coding sequence is TGTGCCAGCAGCTTGGCCCCAGGGCGGGTCGATGAGCAGTTCTTC. Its protein is CASSLAPGRVDEQFF.